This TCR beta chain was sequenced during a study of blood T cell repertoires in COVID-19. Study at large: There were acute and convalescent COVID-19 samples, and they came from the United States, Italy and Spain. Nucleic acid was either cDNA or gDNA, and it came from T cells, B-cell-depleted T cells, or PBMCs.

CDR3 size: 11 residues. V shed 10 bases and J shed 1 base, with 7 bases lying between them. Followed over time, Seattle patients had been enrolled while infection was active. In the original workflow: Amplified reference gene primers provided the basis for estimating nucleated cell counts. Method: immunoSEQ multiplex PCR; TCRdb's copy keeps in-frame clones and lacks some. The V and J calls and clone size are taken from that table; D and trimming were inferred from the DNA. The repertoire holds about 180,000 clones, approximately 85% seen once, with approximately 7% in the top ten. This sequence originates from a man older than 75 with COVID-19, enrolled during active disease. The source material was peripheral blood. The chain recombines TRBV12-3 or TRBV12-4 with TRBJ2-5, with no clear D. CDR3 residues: CAIASQETQYF. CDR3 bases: TGTGCCATCGCGTCCCAAGAGACCCAGTACTTC.